The clone carrying this TCR beta chain was found many times. First-strand cDNA relied on TRAV- and TRBV-specific primers spanning alpha and beta chains. The authors amplified TCRs for 20 to 25 PCR cycles with a constant-region primer and a V-primer adapter. From the reads, TCRdb called clonotypes with MiXCR, one entry per CDR3 protein. The sample shows around 65,000 distinct CDR3 sequences, roughly 29% of them seen only once. The sample originates from a study of low-dose radiotherapy and immunotherapy resistance in tumors. The time point: before trial treatment. Low-dose radiotherapy and low-dose cyclophosphamide, together with aspirin, ipilimumab and nivolumab, were given to donors. Germline V gives CDR1 LNHDA, CDR2 SQIVND (reference sequence). This CDR3 has 12 amino acids.

This chain uses TRBV19 with TRBJ2-7; D unresolved. The sequenced sample was PBMCs, obtained before treatment. The source of this sequence is a male donor with rectosigmoid adenocarcinoma. CDR3 amino acids: CTRSRPPYEQYF. CDR3 coding DNA: TGTACTCGATCCAGGCCACCCTACGAGCAGTACTTC. Variable domain in full (rest from reference TRBV19 and TRBJ2-7): DGGITQSPKYLFRKEGQNVTLSCEQNLNHDAMYWYRQDPGQGLRLIYYSQIVNDFQKGDIAEGYSVSREKKESFPLTVTSAQKNPTAFYLCTRSRPPYEQYFGPGTRLTVT.